This T cell receptor (beta chain) was captured in a study of OX40 agonist ivuxolimab in advanced cancers. The protocol was immunoSEQ multiplex PCR, while the TCRdb copy is restricted to in-frame clones and leaves out a portion. Among approximately 75,000 clones listed, more than 75% were seen once. The germline V gene has CDR1 MGHRA and CDR2 YSYEKL. The CDR3 spans 14 residues. V lost 6 bases and J lost 5, with 16 bases in between. Any history of autoimmune disease or systemic immunosuppression disqualified patients. The source was CD4+ or CD8+ T cells sorted from blood, collected in a trial of the OX40 agonist ivuxolimab. The rearrangement links TRBV4-1 to TRBJ1-1; no firm D call. The clonotype originates from an adult with an advanced solid tumor such as melanoma, head and neck, liver or kidney cancer. The CDR3 nucleotides read TGCGCCAGCAGTCAGGCGGGGTCAACAACTGAAGCTTTCTTT. Translated: CASSQAGSTTEAFF.